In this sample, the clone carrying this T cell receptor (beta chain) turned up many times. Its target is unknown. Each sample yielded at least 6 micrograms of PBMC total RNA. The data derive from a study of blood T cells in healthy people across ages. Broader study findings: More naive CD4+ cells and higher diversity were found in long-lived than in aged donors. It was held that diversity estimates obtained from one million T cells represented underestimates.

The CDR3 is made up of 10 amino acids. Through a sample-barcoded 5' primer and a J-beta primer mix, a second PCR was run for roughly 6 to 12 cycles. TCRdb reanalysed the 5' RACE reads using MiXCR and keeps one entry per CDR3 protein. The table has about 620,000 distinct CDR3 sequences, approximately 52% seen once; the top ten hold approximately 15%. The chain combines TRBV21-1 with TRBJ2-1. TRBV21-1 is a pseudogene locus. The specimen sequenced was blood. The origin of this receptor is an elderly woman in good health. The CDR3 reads CASSKGEQFF. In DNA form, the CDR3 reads TGTGCCAGCAGCAAGGGTGAGCAGTTCTTC.